Below are 14 T cell receptor beta chains sequenced from a single sample in a study of cytomegalovirus exposure and HLA in healthy donors. It was with 60 Vbeta and 13 Jbeta primers that the PCR ran. The repertoire was sequenced with immunoSEQ multiplex PCR; TCRdb's copy has only in-frame clones and lacks some. The sample consists of 200,000 or so clones, 65% to 90% of them appearing once. The sample was PBMCs. Receptors were obtained from a man between 40 and 49 years old in good health and CMV-seropositive.

DNA for the CDR3: TGTGCCAGCAGCCAAACCCGCGGGGGTGGCAATCAGCCCCAGCATTTT. Translated: CASSQTRGGGNQPQHF. The rearrangement joins TRBV7-3 to TRBJ1-5, with TRBD1 as a possible D gene (5 bases). This CDR3 has 16 amino acids. Trimming left V 5 bases short and J 2 bases short, with 16 bases between. The germline CDR1 and CDR2 sequences are SGHTA and FQGTGA.

The chain carries TRBV6-4 and TRBJ1-2, with D unclear. This CDR3 has 14 amino acids. Trimming removed 5 bases at V and 7 bases at J, with 17 bases between. CDR1 and CDR2 from the germline V gene are MRHNA and SNTAGT. This CDR3 is CASSLQAAEGGYTF. DNA for the CDR3: TGTGCCAGCAGTCTCCAGGCCGCAGAGGGTGGCTACACCTTC.

V is TRBV20-1 and J is TRBJ2-5; D remains ambiguous. This CDR3 spans 11 amino acids. CDR1 and CDR2 (germline): DFQATT, SNEGSKA (reference sequence). Trimming took off 1 base at V and 5 bases at J, with 5 bases between the two ends. The CDR3 DNA follows: TGCAGTGCTAGAGTTATGGAGACCCAGTACTTC. Encoded protein: CSARVMETQYF.

The chain links TRBV2 to TRBJ1-2; TRBD1 aligns across 8 bases. V was pared by 5 bases and J by 6 bases, with 5 bases of the junction left unmatched. CDR1 and CDR2 (germline): SNHLY, FYNNEI. This CDR3 comprises 13 residues. The CDR3 region has the DNA TGTGCCAGCAGTCGACAGGGGAAGGATGGCTACACCTTC. Its translation is CASSRQGKDGYTF.

The genes are TRBV5-4 and TRBJ2-1; 10 bases fit TRBD2. This CDR3 is built from 14 residues. The germline V gene encodes CDR1 SGHNT and CDR2 YYREEE (reference sequence). With 4 bases clipped from V and 9 bases from J, the junction kept 7 bases outside the gene matches. The CDR3: CASSPSGGAIEQFF. Written as DNA, the CDR3 is TGTGCCAGCAGCCCCAGCGGGGGGGCCATTGAGCAGTTCTTC.

This chain connects TRBV19 to TRBJ1-1; the D gene is possibly TRBD1 (6 bases). CDR1 and CDR2 (germline): LNHDA, SQIVND (reference sequence). The CDR3 length is 18 residues. V gave up 7 bases and J gave up 1 base, with 25 bases separating them. In DNA form, the CDR3 reads TGTGCCAGTACCCTTGAGGGGGTCCGCGTAGGGCGGAACACTGAAGCTTTCTTT. Its translation: CASTLEGVRVGRNTEAFF.

J is TRBJ2-5 and V is TRBV19, with D unclear. The CDR3 runs 13 residues. Trimming cost V 5 bases and J 0 bases, with 7 bases left between them. CDR1 LNHDA and CDR2 SQIVND come from the germline V gene (reference sequence). The CDR3 DNA sequence: TGTGCCAGTAGTGCACAGCACCAAGAGACCCAGTACTTC. Translation gives CASSAQHQETQYF. The variable domain in full, with the rest retrieved from reference TRBV19 and TRBJ2-5, is DGGITQSPKYLFRKEGQNVTLSCEQNLNHDAMYWYRQDPGQGLRLIYYSQIVNDFQKGDIAEGYSVSREKKESFPLTVTSAQKNPTAFYLCASSAQHQETQYFGPGTRLLVL.

J is TRBJ1-2 and V is TRBV27; 11 bases map to TRBD1. V was clipped by 6 bases and J by 4 bases; unmatched bases: 4. Germline V lookup: CDR1 MNHEY, CDR2 SMNVEV (reference sequence). The CDR3 loop spans 14 amino acids. CDR3 amino acids: CASSGTGGLYGYTF. For the CDR3, the DNA is TGTGCCAGCAGCGGGACAGGGGGACTCTATGGCTACACCTTC.

J is TRBJ1-1 and V is TRBV5-6, with TRBD1 matching 7 bases. Unmatched junction bases numbered 14, after V lost 6 bases and J lost 6 bases. CDR1 is SGHDT, CDR2 YYEEEE, per germline. This CDR3 has 15 amino acids. CDR3 region: CASTPRPGGFAEAFF. CDR3 DNA: TGTGCCAGCACCCCCCGGCCAGGGGGGTTTGCTGAAGCTTTCTTT.

The chain couples TRBV5-4 to TRBJ1-5; D possibly corresponds to TRBD1 (6 bases). This CDR3 is built from 15 residues. Deletions cut 6 bases from V and 6 bases from J, with 19 bases between. Germline CDR1 SGHNT, CDR2 YYREEE (reference sequence). The CDR3, as DNA: TGTGCCAGCACCCGAAACAGGGAAAGAAGTCAGCCCCAGCATTTT. Protein product: CASTRNRERSQPQHF.

The J gene is TRBJ2-2, the V gene TRBV9, with D possibly matching TRBD1 (6 bases). The germline CDR1 and CDR2 sequences are SGDLS and YYNGEE. The V gene lost 4 bases and the J gene lost 8 bases, with 15 bases spanning the gap. The CDR3 sequence is 14 residues long. The CDR3 here is CASSSRGGKGELFF. In nucleotides, the CDR3 is TGTGCCAGCAGCTCCCGTGGGGGCAAAGGGGAGCTGTTTTTT. The full variable domain, rest sourced from reference TRBV9 and TRBJ2-2, is DSGVTQTPKHLITATGQRVTLRCSPRSGDLSVYWYQQSLDQGLQFLIQYYNGEERAKGNILERFSAQQFPDLHSELNLSSLELGDSALYFCASSSRGGKGELFFGEGSRLTVL.

This clone was seen only a few times. V and J are TRBV6-4 and TRBJ2-1; TRBD2 might be the D (5 bases). The CDR3 has 15 residues. The V end lost 7 bases, the J end lost 4 bases, and 17 bases lay between the germline ends. CDR1 is MRHNA, CDR2 SNTAGT, per germline. Here the CDR3 DNA reads TGTGCCAGCACCCCCGAGGCTAGCCTGTACAATGAGCAGTTCTTC. This translates into CASTPEASLYNEQFF.

The V and J genes are TRBV11-2 and TRBJ2-1; 10 bases are shared with TRBD2. The germline V gene encodes CDR1 SGHAT and CDR2 FQNNGV. The CDR3 loop spans 15 amino acids. V shed 3 bases and J 6 bases; nucleotides not matched to a gene: 5. This chain's CDR3 is CASSFLAGVFNEQFF. In DNA, the CDR3 is TGTGCCAGCAGCTTCCTAGCGGGGGTATTCAATGAGCAGTTCTTC.

This clone occurred once. The rearrangement joins TRBV6-5 to TRBJ2-2, with 9 bases that match TRBD1. Per the germline V gene, CDR1 is MNHEY and CDR2 is SVGAGI. V lost 9 bases and J lost 4; bases outside the gene matches: 9. This CDR3 spans 15 amino acids. CDR3 sequence (DNA): TGTGCCAGTCTGCTCCGACAGGGGGGCACCGGGGAGCTGTTTTTT. Its translation is CASLLRQGGTGELFF.